What follows are 3 T cell receptor beta chains derived from one specimen sequenced in a study of OX40 agonist ivuxolimab in advanced cancers. Sequencing was performed with immunoSEQ multiplex PCR; in TCRdb, only in-frame clones are kept and a portion is missing. The sample gives tens of thousands of clones, roughly nine tenths of which show up once; about an eighth is in the top ten. The sequencing used CD4+ or CD8+ T cells sorted from blood, collected in a trial of the OX40 agonist ivuxolimab. These TCRs come from an adult with an advanced solid tumor such as melanoma, head and neck, liver or kidney cancer.

V and J are TRBV6-5 and TRBJ2-7; TRBD2 agrees at 9 bases. The CDR3 has 15 residues. The V and J ends lost 6 bases and 2 bases, in that order; junction bases with no gene match: 8. Germline loops: CDR1 MNHEY, CDR2 SVGAGI. This CDR3 is CASSWPGLATYEQYF. The DNA for the CDR3 is TGTGCCAGCAGCTGGCCGGGACTAGCAACCTACGAGCAGTACTTC.

The genes are TRBV6-1 and TRBJ2-6; D unresolved. The germline V gene encodes CDR1 MNHNS and CDR2 SASEGT. V was cut by 7 bases and J by 4 bases, with 8 bases left in between. CDR3 length: 13 residues. The CDR3 coding sequence is TGTGCCAGCACTCATTTAGGGGCCAACGTCCTGACTTTC. Its translation: CASTHLGANVLTF.

The rearrangement joins TRBV11-2 to TRBJ2-7; perhaps TRBD1 as D (5 bases). Germline CDR1 SGHAT, CDR2 FQNNGV. The V gene lost 0 bases and the J gene lost 4 bases, with 7 bases spanning the gap. The CDR3 loop spans 13 amino acids. CDR3 protein: CASSLEGVYEQYF. As DNA, the CDR3 is TGTGCCAGCAGCTTAGAAGGGGTTTACGAGCAGTACTTC.